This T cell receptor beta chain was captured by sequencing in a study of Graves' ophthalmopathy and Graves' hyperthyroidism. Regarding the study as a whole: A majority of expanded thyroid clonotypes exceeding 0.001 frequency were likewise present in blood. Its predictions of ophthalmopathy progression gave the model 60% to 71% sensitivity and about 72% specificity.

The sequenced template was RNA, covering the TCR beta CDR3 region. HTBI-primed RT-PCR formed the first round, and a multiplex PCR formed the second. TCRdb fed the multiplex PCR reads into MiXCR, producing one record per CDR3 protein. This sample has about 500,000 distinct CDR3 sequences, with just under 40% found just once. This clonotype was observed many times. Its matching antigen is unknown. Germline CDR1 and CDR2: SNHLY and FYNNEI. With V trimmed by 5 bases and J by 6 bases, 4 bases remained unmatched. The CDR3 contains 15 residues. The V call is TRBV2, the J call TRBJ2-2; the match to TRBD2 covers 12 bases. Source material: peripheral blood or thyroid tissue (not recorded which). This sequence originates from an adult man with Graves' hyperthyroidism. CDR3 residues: CASSQLAGGPGELFF. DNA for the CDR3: TGTGCCAGCAGTCAACTAGCGGGAGGTCCCGGGGAGCTGTTTTTT.